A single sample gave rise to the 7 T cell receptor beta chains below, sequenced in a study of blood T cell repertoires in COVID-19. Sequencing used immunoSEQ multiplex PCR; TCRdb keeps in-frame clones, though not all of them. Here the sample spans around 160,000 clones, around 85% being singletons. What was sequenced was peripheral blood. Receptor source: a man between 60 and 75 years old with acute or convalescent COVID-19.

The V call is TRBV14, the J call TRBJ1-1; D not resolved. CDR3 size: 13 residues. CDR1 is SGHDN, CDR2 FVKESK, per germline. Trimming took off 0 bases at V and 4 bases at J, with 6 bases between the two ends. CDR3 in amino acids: CASSQDRGTEAFF. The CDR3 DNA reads TGTGCCAGCAGCCAAGACCGGGGCACTGAAGCTTTCTTT.

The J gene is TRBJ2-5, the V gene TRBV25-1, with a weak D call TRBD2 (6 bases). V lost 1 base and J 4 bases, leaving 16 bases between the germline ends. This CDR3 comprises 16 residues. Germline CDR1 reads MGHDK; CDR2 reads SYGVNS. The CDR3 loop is CASSELAGWLRETQYF. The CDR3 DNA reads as TGTGCCAGCAGTGAATTGGCGGGGTGGCTTAGAGAGACCCAGTACTTC.

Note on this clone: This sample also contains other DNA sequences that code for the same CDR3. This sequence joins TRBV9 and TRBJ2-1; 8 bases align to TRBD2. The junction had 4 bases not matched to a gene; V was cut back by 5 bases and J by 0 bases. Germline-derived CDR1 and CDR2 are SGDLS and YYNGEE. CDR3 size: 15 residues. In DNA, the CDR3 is TGTGCCAGCAGTGTTACTAGCGGCTCCTACAATGAGCAGTTCTTC. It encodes CASSVTSGSYNEQFF.

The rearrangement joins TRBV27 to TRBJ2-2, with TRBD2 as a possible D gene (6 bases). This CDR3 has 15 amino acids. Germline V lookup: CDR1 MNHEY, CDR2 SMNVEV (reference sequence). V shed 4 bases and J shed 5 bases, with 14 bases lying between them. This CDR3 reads CASSYVGSGTGELFF. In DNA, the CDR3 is TGTGCCAGCAGTTATGTCGGGAGTGGTACCGGGGAGCTGTTTTTT.

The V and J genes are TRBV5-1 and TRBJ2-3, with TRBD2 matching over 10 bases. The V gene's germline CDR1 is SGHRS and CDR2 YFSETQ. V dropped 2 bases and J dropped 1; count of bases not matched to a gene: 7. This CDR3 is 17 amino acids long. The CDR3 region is CASSFGTSDGGTDTQYF. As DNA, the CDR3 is TGCGCCAGCAGCTTCGGGACTAGCGATGGGGGCACAGATACGCAGTATTTT.

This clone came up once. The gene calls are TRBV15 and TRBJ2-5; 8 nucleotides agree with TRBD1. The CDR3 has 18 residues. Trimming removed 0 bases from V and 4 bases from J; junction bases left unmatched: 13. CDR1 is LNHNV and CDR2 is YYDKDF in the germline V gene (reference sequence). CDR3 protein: CATSRDRGTGHRGETQYF. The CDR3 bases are TGTGCCACCAGCAGAGATAGGGGGACAGGCCACCGCGGAGAGACCCAGTACTTC.

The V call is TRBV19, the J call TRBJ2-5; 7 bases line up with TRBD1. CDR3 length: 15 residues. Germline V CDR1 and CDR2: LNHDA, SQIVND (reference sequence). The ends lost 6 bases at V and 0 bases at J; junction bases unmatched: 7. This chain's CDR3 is CASSPFGQDQETQYF. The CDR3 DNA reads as TGTGCCAGTAGCCCATTCGGACAGGACCAAGAGACCCAGTACTTC.